Presented here are 12 T cell receptor beta chains from one specimen sequenced in a study of sequential checkpoint blockade in melanoma. Treatment specified: randomized to nivolumab then ipilimumab (arm A) or the reverse (arm B). Assay used: immunoSEQ multiplex PCR; TCRdb lists only in-frame clones, some missing. In the table there are roughly 18,000 clones, around 76% of which are singletons. The sequenced sample was CD8+ T cells sorted from blood (inferred from file names), obtained from a patient given nivolumab and ipilimumab in sequence. The receptors were gathered from a human donor with melanoma.

This rearrangement joins TRBV27 to TRBJ2-7; 12 bases line up with TRBD1. After removal of 6 bases from V and 4 bases from J, the junction contained 7 bases not matched to a gene. The CDR3 runs to 15 residues. From germline, CDR1 is MNHEY and CDR2 SMNVEV (reference sequence). CDR3 in amino acids: CASSLGTGGVYEQYF. The CDR3 bases are TGTGCCAGCAGCCTGGGGACAGGGGGCGTGTACGAGCAGTACTTC.

V is TRBV11-3 and J is TRBJ1-4; unclear D gene. CDR3 size: 16 residues. Germline CDR1 and CDR2: SGHNT and YENEEA. Trimming took 4 bases from V and 0 from J, leaving 12 bases between them. This CDR3 is CASSSPTPATNEKLFF. For the CDR3, the DNA is TGTGCCAGCAGCTCACCCACCCCGGCAACTAATGAAAAACTGTTTTTT.

The chain joins TRBV4-3 to TRBJ1-4, with D possibly matching TRBD1 (5 bases). V shed 1 base and J shed 8 bases, with 14 bases lying between them. The germline CDR1 and CDR2 sequences are LGHNA and YSLEER. The length of the CDR3 is 15 residues. Here the CDR3 DNA reads TGCGCCAGCAGCCAAGGGGAGGTTCAGGGCGAAAAACTGTTTTTT. It encodes CASSQGEVQGEKLFF.

The chain joins TRBV7-9 to TRBJ2-2, with 8 nucleotides matching TRBD1. CDR1 SEHNR and CDR2 FQNEAQ come from the germline V gene (reference sequence). Trimming at V came to 6 bases and at J to 3 bases, leaving 6 bases not matched to a gene. The CDR3 totals 15 residues. The CDR3 DNA sequence: TGTGCCAGCAGGACAGGGGTTGACGACACCGGGGAGCTGTTTTTT. Its protein is CASRTGVDDTGELFF.

This rearrangement joins TRBV6-5 to TRBJ2-1; D not certain. The CDR3 consists of 14 residues. V lost 5 bases and J 4 bases, leaving 12 bases between the germline ends. Germline values: CDR1 MNHEY, CDR2 SVGAGI. The CDR3 DNA follows: TGTGCCAGCAGTACCGCCCTGGAGTACAATGAGCAGTTCTTC. It yields the protein CASSTALEYNEQFF.

This chain uses TRBV6-6 with TRBJ1-2, with a weak D call TRBD1 (5 bases). The CDR3 has 9 amino acids. Germline V gene sequence: CDR1 MNHNY, CDR2 SVGAGI (reference sequence). Trimming cost V 11 bases and J 14 bases, with 15 bases left between them. CDR3 amino acids: CAAGTPLTF. The CDR3 DNA reads as TGTGCCGCGGGGACCCCCCTGACCTTC.

The rearrangement links TRBV19 to TRBJ2-2; the D gene is possibly TRBD1 (6 bases). Trimming took off 3 bases at V and 7 bases at J, with 15 bases between the two ends. The CDR3 runs 15 residues. Germline CDR1 and CDR2: LNHDA and SQIVND (reference sequence). The CDR3 DNA reads as TGTGCCAGTAGTATGATGGCTGAGGGGGTCGGGGAGCTGTTTTTT. Its translation: CASSMMAEGVGELFF.

This clone was counted a few times. This chain connects TRBV6-4 to TRBJ1-2; D call uncertain. Trimming cost V 6 bases and J 6 bases, with 14 bases left between them. The length of the CDR3 is 13 residues. Germline CDR1 and CDR2: MRHNA and SNTAGT. This CDR3 reads CASSLGPEDGYTF. In DNA, the CDR3 is TGTGCCAGCAGCCTCGGACCGGAGGATGGCTACACCTTC.

The chain has TRBV5-1 and TRBJ2-7; D is perhaps TRBD1 (5 bases). The V end lost 2 bases, the J end lost 7 bases, and 7 bases lay between the germline ends. The germline gives CDR1 SGHRS, CDR2 YFSETQ. The CDR3 is 11 residues long. CDR3 loop: CASSFSGEQYF. In nucleotides, the CDR3 is TGCGCCAGCAGCTTCTCAGGGGAGCAGTACTTC.

The genes are TRBV7-2 and TRBJ2-3, with 8 bases aligning to TRBD1. The length of the CDR3 is 14 residues. From germline, CDR1 is SGHTA and CDR2 FQGNSA. Germline trimming cut 1 base from V and 4 bases from J; bases unmatched to any gene: 1. The CDR3 sequence is CASSLVTGADTQYF. CDR3 nucleotide sequence: TGTGCCAGCAGCTTAGTGACAGGGGCAGATACGCAGTATTTT.

The V call is TRBV5-6, the J call TRBJ2-3; 9 bases are shared with TRBD2. Germline CDR1 reads SGHDT; CDR2 reads YYEEEE. The CDR3 has 16 amino acids. Trimming took 4 bases from V and 5 from J; bases not matched to a gene: 11. CDR3 in DNA: TGTGCCAGCAGCGCTCCCCCGCTAGCGGGGAAAGATACGCAGTATTTT. This sequence encodes CASSAPPLAGKDTQYF.

This sequence joins TRBV12-5 and TRBJ1-6; TRBD1 agrees at 7 bases. CDR1 is LGHNT and CDR2 is FRNRAP in the germline V gene. The CDR3 spans 14 residues. Losses at the gene ends were 5 bases for V and 9 bases for J; bases not matched to a gene: 7. The CDR3 here is CASGPGTASSPLHF. The CDR3 nucleotides read TGTGCTAGTGGTCCCGGGACAGCATCTTCACCCCTCCACTTT.